This TCR beta chain is drawn from a study of blood T cell repertoires in COVID-19. Study context: The origin of the acute and convalescent COVID-19 samples was the United States, Italy and Spain.

Original handling: Quantification of nucleated cells was approximated via reference gene primer amplification. Here immunoSEQ multiplex PCR was the method, and the copy in TCRdb shows in-frame clones only, minus some. The V and J calls and the clone size are those of that table, but D and trimming were determined from the DNA. This sample carries under 300,000 clones, about 90% of them seen once, and the ten largest clones take approximately 2.1%. The CDR3 is 12 amino acids. V lost 6 bases and J 14 bases, leaving 19 bases between the germline ends. The receptor was isolated from a woman aged 60 to 75 with COVID-19, enrolled during active disease. The source material was peripheral blood. V and J are TRBV12-3 or TRBV12-4 and TRBJ1-2, with D maybe TRBD1 (5 bases). This CDR3 reads CASSLPPGDGTF. The CDR3 DNA is TGTGCCAGCAGCCTCCCTCCGGGGGACGGAACCTTC.